This TCR beta chain was identified during a study of control samples from healthy donors and cancer patients. Germline V gene lookup returns CDR1 SGHDT and CDR2 YYEEEE. V lost 3 bases to trimming and J lost 6 bases, with 10 bases between them. CDR3 length: 12 amino acids. Here immunoSEQ multiplex PCR was the method, and the copy in TCRdb shows in-frame clones only, minus some. The data contain about 180,000 clones, around 90% of them singletons. The material sequenced was blood. This clonotype originated in a woman in her fifties or sixties in good health. This chain links TRBV5-6 with TRBJ2-7; D uncertain. The CDR3 region has the DNA TGTGCCAGCAGCTCTACGTTGGGCGAGCAGTACTTC. It yields the protein CASSSTLGEQYF.